A selection of T cell receptor beta chains follows, all from one sample in a study of T cells after yellow fever vaccination. From the 5' RACE reads, TCRdb called clonotypes with MiXCR, one entry per CDR3 protein. This repertoire shows some 560,000 distinct CDR3 sequences, about 19% found once; its top ten account for 13% to 15%. Sequenced material: PBMCs, taken 15 days after the yellow fever booster vaccination. The receptors were gathered from a man aged 25-40 years who received the YFV17D yellow fever vaccine. The CDR3 runs from the conserved cysteine through the conserved F or W. A D gene is named only where the DNA matches it firmly. Not every row has a clone size; where given, it reads once, few, many or a size class.

clone_size: few; j_call: TRBJ2-2; v_call: TRBV9; d_call: .; cdr3_nt: TGTGCCAGCACCCTCTCTAATACGAACACCGGGGAGCTGTTTTTT; cdr3_aa: CASTLSNTNTGELFF
clone_size: .; j_call: TRBJ2-3; v_call: TRBV11-2; d_call: TRBD2; cdr3_nt: TGTGCCAGCAGCTTAGGGCGGACTAGAGGGACAGATACGCAGTATTTT; cdr3_aa: CASSLGRTRGTDTQYF
clone_size: .; j_call: TRBJ2-5; v_call: TRBV5-1; d_call: TRBD1; cdr3_nt: TGCGCCAGCAGCTACCCGACAGGGGGCAAAGAGACCCAGTACTTC; cdr3_aa: CASSYPTGGKETQYF
clone_size: .; j_call: TRBJ2-3; v_call: TRBV5-4; d_call: .; cdr3_nt: TGTGCCAGCAGCTTGGCCAACCGTAGCACAGATACGCAGTATTTT; cdr3_aa: CASSLANRSTDTQYF
clone_size: few; j_call: TRBJ2-1; v_call: TRBV29-1; d_call: .; cdr3_nt: TGCAGCGTGACTACAGGGTTGAATGAGCAGTTCTTC; cdr3_aa: CSVTTGLNEQFF
clone_size: .; j_call: TRBJ1-4; v_call: TRBV19; d_call: .; cdr3_nt: TGTGCCAGTAGCACCCCTCTGGGGGAAAAACTGTTTTTT; cdr3_aa: CASSTPLGEKLFF
clone_size: .; j_call: TRBJ2-7; v_call: TRBV18; d_call: .; cdr3_nt: TGTGCCAGCTCACCAATTACGGACTCCCGGGGGCAGCAGTACTTC; cdr3_aa: CASSPITDSRGQQYF
clone_size: .; j_call: TRBJ1-2; v_call: TRBV10-3; d_call: .; cdr3_nt: TGTGCCATCAGTGACGGGCTGAGCTATGGCTACACCTTC; cdr3_aa: CAISDGLSYGYTF
clone_size: many; j_call: TRBJ2-1; v_call: TRBV10-3; d_call: .; cdr3_nt: TGTGCCGCAAGCCCCGCCGGCAATGAGCAGTTCTTC; cdr3_aa: CAASPAGNEQFF
clone_size: .; j_call: TRBJ2-2; v_call: TRBV5-1; d_call: .; cdr3_nt: TGCGCCAGCAGCTTGGGACAGACTTCCGCGGAGACCGGGGAGCTGTTTTTT; cdr3_aa: CASSLGQTSAETGELFF
clone_size: .; j_call: TRBJ2-1; v_call: TRBV9; d_call: TRBD2; cdr3_nt: TGTGCCAGCAGCGCCTTAGCGGGAGGGTCTCCCAATGAGCAGTTCTTC; cdr3_aa: CASSALAGGSPNEQFF